This T cell receptor (beta chain) appears in the sequencing data of a study of T-cell memory formation after mild COVID-19. TCRdb re-called the 5' RACE reads through MiXCR, storing one row per CDR3 protein. The repertoire consists of fewer than 700,000 distinct CDR3 sequences, with roughly a fifth occurring once and the leading ten covering around 7.7%. Germline CDR1 and CDR2: SGHRS and YFSETQ. The CDR3 consists of 15 residues. Deletions cut 0 bases from V and 2 bases from J, with 12 bases between. The chain employs TRBV5-1 and TRBJ2-7, with a possible D match to TRBD1 (5 bases). The material sequenced was PBMCs or a T cell subset sorted from them (not recorded which). The TCR was taken from an adult woman who had mild COVID-19 (a few samples of this study predate the infection). Cell type and time point are not known. In DNA, the CDR3 is TGCGCCAGCAGCTTGGCGGCAGGGTCCCCCTACGAGCAGTACTTC. Protein product: CASSLAAGSPYEQYF.